A single sample is the source of the 8 T cell receptor beta chains below, sequenced in a study of T cell responses to AZD1222 COVID-19 vaccine. The data were produced by immunoSEQ multiplex PCR, yet TCRdb's version contains in-frame clones alone and is incomplete. The sample includes about 100,000 clones, about nine tenths seen only once; the top ten take about 1.8%. Sequenced here: peripheral blood, sampled on day 0 of AZD1222 vaccination. The source is an adult in good health.

This clone was counted between two and nine times. The chain combines TRBV11-2 with TRBJ1-1, with no clear D. The germline V gene has CDR1 SGHAT and CDR2 FQNNGV. The CDR3 loop spans 16 amino acids. The V end was cut by 0 bases, the J end by 4 bases, with 15 bases between. The CDR3 DNA sequence: TGTGCCAGCAGCTTAGAGTTTACCGTGCGTCGCACTGAAGCTTTCTTT. It encodes CASSLEFTVRRTEAFF.

V is TRBV30 and J is TRBJ2-3, with 10 bases matching TRBD2. Losses at the gene ends were 3 bases for V and 0 bases for J; bases not matched to a gene: 0. CDR1 and CDR2 from the germline V gene are GTSNPN and SVGIG (reference sequence). CDR3 length: 14 amino acids. For the CDR3, the DNA is TGTGCCTGGAGACTAGCGGGAAGCACAGATACGCAGTATTTT. Protein: CAWRLAGSTDTQYF. The full variable domain, rest sourced from reference TRBV30 and TRBJ2-3, is SQTIHQWPATLVQPVGSPLSLECTVEGTSNPNLYWYRQAAGRGLQLLFYSVGIGQISSEVPQNLSASRPQDRQFILSSKKLLLSDSGFYLCAWRLAGSTDTQYFGPGTRLTVL.

The gene calls are TRBV19 and TRBJ2-7; 10 bases are a match to TRBD1. V lost 4 bases to trimming and J lost 3 bases; unmatched junction nucleotides: 3. The CDR3 covers 14 residues. CDR1 and CDR2 (germline): LNHDA, SQIVND (reference sequence). The CDR3 DNA sequence: TGTGCCAGTAGTAGGGGGACAGGGGTCTACGAGCAGTACTTC. This gives the protein CASSRGTGVYEQYF.

The chain uses TRBV30 and TRBJ1-5, with no clear D. The CDR3 loop spans 13 amino acids. V was cut by 0 bases and J by 0 bases, with 3 bases left in between. The germline V gene encodes CDR1 GTSNPN and CDR2 SVGIG (reference sequence). CDR3 protein: CAWSVRSNQPQHF. The CDR3 bases are TGTGCCTGGAGTGTACGTAGCAATCAGCCCCAGCATTTT.

This rearrangement joins TRBV18 to TRBJ2-1; 10 bases map to TRBD2. Germline V gene lookup returns CDR1 KGHSH and CDR2 LQKENI. The CDR3 sequence is 17 residues long. J gave up 7 bases and V 3 bases, and 12 bases lay outside the gene matches. The CDR3 sequence is CASSPFGLAARGNEQFF. The DNA for the CDR3 is TGTGCCAGCTCACCTTTCGGACTAGCGGCAAGGGGGAATGAGCAGTTCTTC.

This clone was seen a few times. This chain connects TRBV12-5 to TRBJ2-7; D is ambiguous. This CDR3 spans 15 amino acids. V was trimmed by 2 bases and J by 0 bases, leaving 11 bases between them. Looked up from germline, CDR1 is LGHNT and CDR2 is FRNRAP. The CDR3 loop reads CASGLTVSNSYEQYF. In DNA form, the CDR3 reads TGTGCTAGTGGTTTGACGGTATCGAACTCCTACGAGCAGTACTTC.

The genes are TRBV6-5 and TRBJ2-7, with 8 bases matching TRBD1. The junction had 11 bases not matched to a gene; V was cut back by 6 bases and J by 4 bases. The CDR3 loop spans 15 amino acids. Germline values: CDR1 MNHEY, CDR2 SVGAGI. CDR3 nucleotides: TGTGCCAGCAGGGGACCGGGACAGGAGCCTTACGAGCAGTACTTC. It translates to CASRGPGQEPYEQYF.

The chain combines TRBV28 with TRBJ1-6; tentative D call: TRBD1 (6 bases). This CDR3 comprises 17 residues. V gave up 1 base and J gave up 0 bases, with 10 bases separating them. Germline assignment: CDR1 MDHEN and CDR2 SYDVKM. CDR3 sequence reads: CASSLFQGYSYNSPLHF. In nucleotides, the CDR3 is TGTGCCAGCAGTTTATTTCAGGGGTACTCCTATAATTCACCCCTCCACTTT.